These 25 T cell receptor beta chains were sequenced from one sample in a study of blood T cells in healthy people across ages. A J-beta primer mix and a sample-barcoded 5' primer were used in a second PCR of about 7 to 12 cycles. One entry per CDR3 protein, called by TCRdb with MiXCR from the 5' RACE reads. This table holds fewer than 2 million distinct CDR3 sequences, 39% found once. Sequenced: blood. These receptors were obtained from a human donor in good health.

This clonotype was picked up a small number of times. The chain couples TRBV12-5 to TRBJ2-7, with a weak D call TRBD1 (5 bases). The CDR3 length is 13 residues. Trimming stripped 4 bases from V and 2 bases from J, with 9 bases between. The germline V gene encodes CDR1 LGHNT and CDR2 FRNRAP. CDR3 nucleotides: TGTGCTAGTGGTTCGGACATCACCTACGAGCAGTACTTC. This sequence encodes CASGSDITYEQYF.

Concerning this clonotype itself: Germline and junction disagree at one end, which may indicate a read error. In nucleotides, the CDR3 is TGTGCCAGTAGCTCAAGGGGACGCAATAACAATGAGCAGTTCTTC. Protein product: CASSSRGRNNNEQFF. The rearrangement uses TRBV7-2 and TRBJ2-1, with D perhaps given as TRBD1 or TRBD2 (5 bases each). Germline values: CDR1 SGHTA, CDR2 FQGNSA. CDR3 length equals 15 residues. The variable domain in full, completed from reference TRBV7-2 and TRBJ2-1, reads GAGVSQSPSNKVTEKGKDVELRCDPISGHTALYWYRQSLGQGLEFLIYFQGNSAPDKSGLPSDRFSAERTGGSVSTLTIQRTQQEDSAVYLCASSSRGRNNNEQFFGPGTRLTVL.

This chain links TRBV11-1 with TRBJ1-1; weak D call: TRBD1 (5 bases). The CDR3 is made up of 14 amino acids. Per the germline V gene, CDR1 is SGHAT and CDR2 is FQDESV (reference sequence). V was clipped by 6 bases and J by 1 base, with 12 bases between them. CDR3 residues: CASSGTLENTEAFF. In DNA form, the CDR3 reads TGTGCCAGCAGTGGGACGTTAGAGAACACTGAAGCTTTCTTT.

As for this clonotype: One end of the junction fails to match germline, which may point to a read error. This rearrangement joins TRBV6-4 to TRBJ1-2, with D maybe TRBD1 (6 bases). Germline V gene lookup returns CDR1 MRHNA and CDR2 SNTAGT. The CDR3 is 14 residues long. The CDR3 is CASSESRDNYGYAF. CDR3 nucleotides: TGTGCCAGCAGTGAGAGCCGGGACAATTATGGCTACGCCTTC.

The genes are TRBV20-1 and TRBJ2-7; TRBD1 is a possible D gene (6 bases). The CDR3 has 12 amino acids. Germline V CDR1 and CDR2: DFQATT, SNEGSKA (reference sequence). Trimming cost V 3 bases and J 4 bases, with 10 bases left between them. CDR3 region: CSASATGYEQYF. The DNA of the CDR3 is TGCAGTGCTAGCGCGACAGGTTACGAGCAGTACTTC.

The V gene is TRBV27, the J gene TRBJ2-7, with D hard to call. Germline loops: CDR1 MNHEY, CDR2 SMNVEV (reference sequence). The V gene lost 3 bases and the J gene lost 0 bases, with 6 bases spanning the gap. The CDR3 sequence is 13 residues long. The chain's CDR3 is CASSFPPSYEQYF. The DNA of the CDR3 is TGTGCCAGCAGTTTTCCCCCCTCCTACGAGCAGTACTTC.

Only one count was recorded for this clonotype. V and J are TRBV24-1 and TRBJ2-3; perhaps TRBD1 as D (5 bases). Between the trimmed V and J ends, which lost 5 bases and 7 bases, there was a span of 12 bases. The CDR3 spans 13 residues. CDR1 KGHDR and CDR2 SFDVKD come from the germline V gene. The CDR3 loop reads CATSGVRDYTQYF. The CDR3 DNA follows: TGTGCCACCAGTGGGGTCAGGGATTATACGCAGTATTTT.

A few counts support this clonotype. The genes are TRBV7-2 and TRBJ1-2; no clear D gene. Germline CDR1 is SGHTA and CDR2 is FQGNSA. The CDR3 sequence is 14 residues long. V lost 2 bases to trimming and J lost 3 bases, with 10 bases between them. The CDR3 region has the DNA TGTGCCAGCAGCTTACAAGGGATTGACTATGGCTACACCTTC. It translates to CASSLQGIDYGYTF.

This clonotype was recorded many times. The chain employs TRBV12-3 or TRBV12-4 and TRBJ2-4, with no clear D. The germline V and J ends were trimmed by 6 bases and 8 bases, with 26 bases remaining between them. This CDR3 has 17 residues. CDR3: CASSPRKTDPYRDIQYF. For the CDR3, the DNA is TGTGCCAGCAGCCCAAGGAAAACAGACCCCTATAGGGACATTCAGTACTTC.

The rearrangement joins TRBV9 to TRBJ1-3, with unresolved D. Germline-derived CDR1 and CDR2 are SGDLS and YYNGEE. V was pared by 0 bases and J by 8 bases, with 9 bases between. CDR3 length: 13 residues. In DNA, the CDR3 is TGTGCCAGCAGCGTAGAGGCTCGGGACACCATATATTTT. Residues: CASSVEARDTIYF.

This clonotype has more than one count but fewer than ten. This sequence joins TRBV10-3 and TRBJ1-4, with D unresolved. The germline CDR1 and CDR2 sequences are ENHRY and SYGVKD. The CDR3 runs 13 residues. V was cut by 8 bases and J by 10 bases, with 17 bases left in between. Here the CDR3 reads CAIRKDPSGKLFF. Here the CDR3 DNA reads TGTGCCATCCGAAAAGACCCCTCCGGAAAACTGTTTTTT.

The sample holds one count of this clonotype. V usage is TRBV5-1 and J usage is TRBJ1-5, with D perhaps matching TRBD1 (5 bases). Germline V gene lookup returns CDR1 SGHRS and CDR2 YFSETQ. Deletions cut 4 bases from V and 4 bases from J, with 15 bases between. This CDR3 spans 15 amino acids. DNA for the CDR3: TGCGCCAGCAGCCTGGACGGGGCCGTTAATCAGCCCCAGCATTTT. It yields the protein CASSLDGAVNQPQHF.

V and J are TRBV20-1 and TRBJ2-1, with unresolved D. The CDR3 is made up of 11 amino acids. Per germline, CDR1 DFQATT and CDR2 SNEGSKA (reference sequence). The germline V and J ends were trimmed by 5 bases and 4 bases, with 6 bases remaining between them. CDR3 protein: CSALGYNEQFF. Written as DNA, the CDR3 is TGCAGTGCTCTTGGGTACAATGAGCAGTTCTTC.

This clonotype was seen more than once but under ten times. Here the CDR3 DNA reads TGTGCCAGCAGCGGAGCATGGGACAGTAACTATGGCTACACCTTC. This gives the protein CASSGAWDSNYGYTF. The genes are TRBV7-9 and TRBJ1-2; 7 bases are a match to TRBD1. Germline CDR1 and CDR2: SEHNR and FQNEAQ (reference sequence). V dropped 5 bases and J dropped 1; count of bases not matched to a gene: 7. The CDR3 totals 15 residues.

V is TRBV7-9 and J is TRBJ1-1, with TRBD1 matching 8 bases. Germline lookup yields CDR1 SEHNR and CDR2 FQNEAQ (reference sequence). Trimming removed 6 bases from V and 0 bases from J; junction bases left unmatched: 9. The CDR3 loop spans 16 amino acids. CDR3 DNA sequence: TGTGCCAGCAGAACCGGACAGGGAGGATTGAACACTGAAGCTTTCTTT. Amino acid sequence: CASRTGQGGLNTEAFF.

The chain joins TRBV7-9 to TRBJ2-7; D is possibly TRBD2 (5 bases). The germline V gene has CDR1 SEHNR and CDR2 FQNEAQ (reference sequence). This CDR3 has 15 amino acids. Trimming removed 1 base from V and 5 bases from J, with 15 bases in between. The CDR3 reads CASSLEFGERNEQYF. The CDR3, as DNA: TGTGCCAGCAGCTTAGAATTCGGGGAGAGGAACGAGCAGTACTTC.

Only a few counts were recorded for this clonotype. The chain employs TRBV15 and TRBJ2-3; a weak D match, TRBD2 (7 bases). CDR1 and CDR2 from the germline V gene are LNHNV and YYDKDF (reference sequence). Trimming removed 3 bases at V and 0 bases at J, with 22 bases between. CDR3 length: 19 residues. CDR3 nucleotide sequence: TGTGCCACCAGCAGTTTGGTTCTTAGGGGGGGCGCCAGCACAGATACGCAGTATTTT. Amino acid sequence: CATSSLVLRGGASTDTQYF. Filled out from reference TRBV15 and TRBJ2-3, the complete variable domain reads DAMVIQNPRYQVTQFGKPVTLSCSQTLNHNVMYWYQQKSSQAPKLLFHYYDKDFNNEADTPDNFQSRRPNTSFCFLDIRSPGLGDTAMYLCATSSLVLRGGASTDTQYFGPGTRLTVL.

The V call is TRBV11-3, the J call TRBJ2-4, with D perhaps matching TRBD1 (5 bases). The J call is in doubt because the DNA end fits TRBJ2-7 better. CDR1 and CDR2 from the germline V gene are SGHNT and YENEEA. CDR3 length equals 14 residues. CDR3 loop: CASSLNFQGSEQYF. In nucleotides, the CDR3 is TGTGCCAGCAGCCTCAACTTTCAGGGATCCGAGCAGTACTTC.

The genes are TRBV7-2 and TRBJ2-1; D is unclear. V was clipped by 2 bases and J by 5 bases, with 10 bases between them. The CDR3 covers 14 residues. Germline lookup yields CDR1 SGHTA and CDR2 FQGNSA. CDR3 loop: CASSLFGRNNEQFF. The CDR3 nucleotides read TGTGCCAGCAGCTTATTCGGCAGGAACAATGAGCAGTTCTTC.

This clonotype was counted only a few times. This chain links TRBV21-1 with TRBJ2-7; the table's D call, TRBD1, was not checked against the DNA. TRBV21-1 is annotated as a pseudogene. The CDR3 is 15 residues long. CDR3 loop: CASSKAQDRGYEQYF. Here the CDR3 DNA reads TGTGCCAGCAGCAAAGCGCAGGACAGGGGGTACGAGCAGTACTTC.

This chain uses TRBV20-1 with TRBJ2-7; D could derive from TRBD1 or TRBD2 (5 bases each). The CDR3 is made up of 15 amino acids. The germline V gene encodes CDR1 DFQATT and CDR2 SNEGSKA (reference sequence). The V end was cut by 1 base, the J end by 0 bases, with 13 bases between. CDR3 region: CSARGPGGSSYEQYF. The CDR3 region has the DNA TGCAGTGCTAGAGGGCCTGGGGGTAGCTCCTACGAGCAGTACTTC.

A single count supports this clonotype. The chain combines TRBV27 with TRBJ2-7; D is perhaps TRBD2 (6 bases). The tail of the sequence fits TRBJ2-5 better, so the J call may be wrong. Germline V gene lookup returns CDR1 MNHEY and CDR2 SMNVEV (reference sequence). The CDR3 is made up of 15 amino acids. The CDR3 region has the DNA TGTGCCAGCAGTTTAGGTAGCGGACAAAAAGAGACCCAGTACTTC. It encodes CASSLGSGQKETQYF.

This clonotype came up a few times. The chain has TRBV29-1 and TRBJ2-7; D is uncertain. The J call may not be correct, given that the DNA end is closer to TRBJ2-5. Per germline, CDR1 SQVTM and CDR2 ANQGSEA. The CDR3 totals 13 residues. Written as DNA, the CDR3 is TGCAGCGTTGAACCAACTCTCAAGGAGACCCAGTACTTC. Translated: CSVEPTLKETQYF.

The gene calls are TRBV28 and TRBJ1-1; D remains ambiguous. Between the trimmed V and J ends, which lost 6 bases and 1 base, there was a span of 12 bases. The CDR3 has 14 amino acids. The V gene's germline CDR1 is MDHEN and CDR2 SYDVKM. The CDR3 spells CASSGDFENTEAFF. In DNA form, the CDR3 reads TGTGCCAGCAGCGGGGATTTCGAGAACACTGAAGCTTTCTTT.

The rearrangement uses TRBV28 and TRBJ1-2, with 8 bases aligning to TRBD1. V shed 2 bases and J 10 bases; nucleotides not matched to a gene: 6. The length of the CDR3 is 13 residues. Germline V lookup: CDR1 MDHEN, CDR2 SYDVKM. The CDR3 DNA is TGTGCCAGCAGTTTAGGCGCAGGGGGCGACTACACCTTC. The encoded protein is CASSLGAGGDYTF.